What follows are 28 T cell receptor beta chains derived from one specimen sequenced in a study of control samples from healthy donors and cancer patients (dated by TCRdb to about 2020). Library generation was performed with the immunoSEQ multiplex PCR assay. TCRdb carries this immuneACCESS record with in-frame sequences only. Its versions omit some clonotypes, under half of them owing to an unresolved V gene in the studies checked, with the rest unexplained. This sample has 150,000 to 200,000 clones in its table, and about nine tenths of those were observed once. 1.5% of the sample lies in the top ten. Source material: blood. The receptors were sampled from a woman in her twenties or thirties in good health.

This chain uses TRBV7-2 with TRBJ2-2; D call uncertain. Germline CDR1 and CDR2: SGHTA and FQGNSA. There are 12 residues in the CDR3. Trimming pared 3 bases from V and 4 bases from J, leaving 3 bases between. CDR3 nucleotides: TGTGCCAGCAGCTTCCGCACCGGGGAGCTGTTTTTT. Its protein is CASSFRTGELFF.

The rearrangement joins TRBV20-1 to TRBJ1-4, with D perhaps matching TRBD1 (6 bases). Trimming removed 8 bases at V and 8 bases at J, with 12 bases between. The CDR3 covers 11 residues. The V gene's germline CDR1 is DFQATT and CDR2 SNEGSKA (reference sequence). The CDR3, as DNA: TGCAGTACAGGGCGGCGGGAAAAACTGTTTTTT. Translation gives CSTGRREKLFF.

The chain employs TRBV9 and TRBJ2-1; TRBD2 aligns across 8 bases. CDR1 is SGDLS, CDR2 YYNGEE, per germline. The CDR3 loop spans 16 amino acids. V was pared by 0 bases and J by 5 bases, with 7 bases of the junction left unmatched. CDR3 coding DNA: TGTGCCAGCAGCGTAGTCGGGAGGGGTGTAGACAATGAGCAGTTCTTC. It is translated as CASSVVGRGVDNEQFF.

V usage is TRBV10-3 and J usage is TRBJ2-1; 16 bases align to TRBD2. The V gene end was trimmed by 4 bases and the J gene end by 6 bases; junction bases not matched to a gene: 3. CDR3 length: 16 residues. CDR1 is ENHRY and CDR2 is SYGVKD in the germline V gene. CDR3 sequence (DNA): TGTGCCATCAGTGGCGGGACTAGCGGGAGGGCCAATGAGCAGTTCTTC. This codes for CAISGGTSGRANEQFF.

V is TRBV28 and J is TRBJ2-4; 9 bases match TRBD2. Germline-derived CDR1 and CDR2 are MDHEN and SYDVKM. CDR3 length: 16 residues. V lost 2 bases and J lost 2; bases outside the gene matches: 4. The CDR3 loop is CASSLAGGPPKNIQYF. In nucleotides, the CDR3 is TGTGCCAGCAGTTTAGCGGGAGGGCCCCCCAAAAACATTCAGTACTTC.

The rearrangement uses TRBV30 and TRBJ2-7; TRBD1 aligns across 8 bases. Germline V gene lookup returns CDR1 GTSNPN and CDR2 SVGIG (reference sequence). V lost 0 bases to trimming and J lost 12 bases; unmatched junction nucleotides: 10. The CDR3 is made up of 13 amino acids. The CDR3 region is CAWSVPGQGGLYF. The CDR3 DNA reads TGTGCCTGGAGTGTACCCGGACAGGGAGGATTGTACTTC.

The rearrangement uses TRBV6-2 or TRBV6-3 and TRBJ1-2; 7 nucleotides align to TRBD1. Looked up from germline, CDR1 is MNHEY and CDR2 is SVGEGT. The V segment lost 5 bases and the J segment 0 bases; nucleotides outside the gene matches: 3. The CDR3 totals 14 residues. This CDR3 reads CASSPQGANYGYTF. The CDR3 DNA reads as TGTGCCAGCAGTCCCCAGGGGGCTAACTATGGCTACACCTTC.

The chain has TRBV12-3 or TRBV12-4 and TRBJ2-2; D is uncertain. The CDR3 has 13 residues. V was clipped by 6 bases and J by 6 bases, with 11 bases between them. The CDR3 loop is CASRSVRAGELFF. The CDR3 coding sequence is TGTGCCAGCAGATCGGTTCGGGCCGGGGAGCTGTTTTTT.

The chain links TRBV28 to TRBJ2-3; D not certain. Germline CDR1 MDHEN, CDR2 SYDVKM. This CDR3 spans 14 amino acids. Trimming left V 6 bases short and J 0 bases short, with 10 bases between. The CDR3 sequence is CASRRTDSTDTQYF. CDR3 nucleotide sequence: TGTGCCAGCAGAAGGACCGATAGCACAGATACGCAGTATTTT.

The chain links TRBV6-5 to TRBJ2-7; perhaps TRBD1 as D (6 bases). Germline V gives CDR1 MNHEY, CDR2 SVGAGI. This CDR3 is built from 13 residues. Trimming removed 0 bases from V and 3 bases from J, with 6 bases in between. CDR3 protein: CASSYSDSYEQYF. The CDR3 DNA reads TGTGCCAGCAGTTACTCGGACAGCTACGAGCAGTACTTC.

The table lists this clone with a count of one. The rearrangement uses TRBV6-2 or TRBV6-3 and TRBJ1-5; weak D call: TRBD1 (6 bases). This CDR3 has 14 amino acids. Per germline, CDR1 MNHEY and CDR2 SVGEGT. V was cut by 4 bases and J by 0 bases, with 7 bases left in between. The CDR3: CASSLQGSNQPQHF. CDR3 in DNA: TGTGCCAGCAGTTTACAGGGTAGCAATCAGCCCCAGCATTTT.

The gene calls are TRBV6-6 and TRBJ1-5; D perhaps matches TRBD1 (6 bases). V was pared by 6 bases and J by 7 bases, with 7 bases between. CDR1 is MNHNY, CDR2 SVGAGI, per germline (reference sequence). This CDR3 is built from 11 residues. CDR3 region: CASRGGQPQHF. The CDR3 DNA follows: TGTGCCAGCAGAGGGGGACAGCCCCAGCATTTT.

The chain has TRBV7-3 and TRBJ2-1, with a tentative D call TRBD1 (5 bases). The ends were cut back, 5 bases at V and 5 bases at J, with 16 bases in the middle. CDR3 length equals 15 residues. Germline V lookup: CDR1 SGHTA, CDR2 FQGTGA. The CDR3 DNA follows: TGTGCCAGCAGCCCAAGCAGGGTAAAAAACAATGAGCAGTTCTTC. Translating it yields CASSPSRVKNNEQFF.

The genes are TRBV10-2 and TRBJ1-3; possibly TRBD1 for D (5 bases). The germline V gene encodes CDR1 WSHSY and CDR2 SAAADI. The length of the CDR3 is 16 residues. Trimming shortened V by 2 bases and J by 0 bases, and 11 bases separated the two germline ends. CDR3 bases: TGCGCCAGCAGTGAGGGGGGGGATACCTCTGGAAACACCATATATTTT. Amino acids: CASSEGGDTSGNTIYF.

J is TRBJ1-5 and V is TRBV9; 7 positions match TRBD1. CDR1 is SGDLS, CDR2 YYNGEE, per germline. V lost 3 bases, J lost 5 bases, and 8 bases stayed unmatched. This CDR3 has 15 residues. The CDR3 region is CASSETGASHQPQHF. The DNA for the CDR3 is TGTGCCAGCAGCGAAACAGGGGCCTCACATCAGCCCCAGCATTTT.

The V call is TRBV6-1, the J call TRBJ1-2; TRBD1 is a possible D gene (6 bases). This CDR3 has 14 amino acids. The germline gives CDR1 MNHNS, CDR2 SASEGT. V was clipped by 3 bases and J by 6 bases, with 14 bases between them. The DNA for the CDR3 is TGTGCCAGCAGTGAGCTAGGGAGGGGGGATGGCTACACCTTC. Its translation: CASSELGRGDGYTF.

The rearrangement joins TRBV7-8 to TRBJ1-4, with 9 positions matching TRBD1. CDR3 length equals 14 residues. The germline CDR1 and CDR2 sequences are SGHVS and FQNEAQ. Trimming cost V 4 bases and J 7 bases; bases outside gene matches: 4. The CDR3 region has the DNA TGTGCCAGCAGCTCGGGACAGGGCCGTGAAAAACTGTTTTTT. Protein: CASSSGQGREKLFF.

This chain's CDR3 is CSASRGQGARNQPQHF. In nucleotides, the CDR3 is TGCAGTGCTAGTCGTGGACAGGGGGCGCGGAATCAGCCCCAGCATTTT. The chain carries TRBV20-1 and TRBJ1-5; 11 nucleotides align to TRBD1. CDR3 length: 16 residues. V was clipped by 3 bases and J by 4 bases; unmatched bases: 8. Germline V CDR1 and CDR2: DFQATT, SNEGSKA (reference sequence).

V is TRBV28 and J is TRBJ2-3; 9 bases match TRBD2. Losses at the gene ends were 9 bases for V and 3 bases for J; bases not matched to a gene: 4. This CDR3 spans 13 amino acids. Germline loops: CDR1 MDHEN, CDR2 SYDVKM. CDR3 in DNA: TGTGCCAGTAGCGGGAGTTTGACAGATACGCAGTATTTT. Translating gives CASSGSLTDTQYF.

J is TRBJ1-2 and V is TRBV18, with D possibly matching TRBD1 (5 bases). This CDR3 is 13 amino acids long. From germline, CDR1 is KGHSH and CDR2 LQKENI. V gave up 2 bases and J gave up 8 bases, with 12 bases separating them. CDR3 nucleotide sequence: TGTGCCAGCTCACCAAGGGGAATAGAGGGCTACACCTTC. It yields the protein CASSPRGIEGYTF.

The gene calls are TRBV11-3 and TRBJ2-1; no definite D call. The CDR3 length is 14 residues. Trimming stripped 4 bases from V and 1 base from J, with 8 bases between. CDR1 is SGHNT, CDR2 YENEEA, per germline. The CDR3 region has the DNA TGTGCCAGCAGCTCCGGACGGTCCTACAATGAGCAGTTCTTC. Translated: CASSSGRSYNEQFF.

This chain joins TRBV11-3 and TRBJ2-5; 15 nucleotides agree with TRBD2. V was pared by 10 bases and J by 4 bases, with 7 bases of the junction left unmatched. Germline V gene sequence: CDR1 SGHNT, CDR2 YENEEA. This CDR3 region has 15 residues. The chain's CDR3 is CATALGLAGGETQYF. CDR3 coding DNA: TGTGCCACCGCCCTGGGACTAGCGGGAGGAGAGACCCAGTACTTC.

This sequence joins TRBV5-5 and TRBJ2-1, with 13 bases that match TRBD2. The CDR3 contains 14 residues. Germline V gives CDR1 SGHKS, CDR2 YYEKEE (reference sequence). With V trimmed by 5 bases and J by 6 bases, 2 bases remained unmatched. The DNA of the CDR3 is TGTGCCAGCAGTCGGACTAGCGGGAGCAATGAGCAGTTCTTC. This gives the protein CASSRTSGSNEQFF.

The chain joins TRBV11-3 to TRBJ2-4, with 11 nucleotides matching TRBD1. J gave up 8 bases and V 4 bases, and 4 bases lay outside the gene matches. CDR3 length: 14 residues. Looked up from germline, CDR1 is SGHNT and CDR2 is YENEEA. In DNA form, the CDR3 reads TGTGCCAGCAGCTGGGGACAGGGGGGAGACATTCAGTACTTC. Translated: CASSWGQGGDIQYF.

The chain carries TRBV25-1 and TRBJ1-2; 7 bases are a match to TRBD1. V lost 4 bases to trimming and J lost 4 bases; unmatched junction nucleotides: 9. The CDR3 length is 15 residues. CDR1 and CDR2 from the germline V gene are MGHDK and SYGVNS. The CDR3 spells CASSAAQGGGYGYTF. CDR3 DNA sequence: TGTGCCAGCAGTGCCGCCCAGGGGGGGGGCTATGGCTACACCTTC.

The chain employs TRBV4-3 and TRBJ2-4; tentatively, D is TRBD2 (7 bases). V was pared by 0 bases and J by 6 bases, with 12 bases between. The germline gives CDR1 LGHNA, CDR2 YSLEER. CDR3 length: 15 residues. The CDR3 here is CASSQDGRGGNIQYF. The CDR3 DNA follows: TGCGCCAGCAGCCAAGACGGTAGGGGGGGAAACATTCAGTACTTC.

The chain couples TRBV12-3 or TRBV12-4 to TRBJ2-7; D remains ambiguous. Trimming cost V 3 bases and J 2 bases, with 8 bases left between them. The CDR3 runs 13 residues. The CDR3 DNA follows: TGTGCCAGCAGTTTTACAGTGACCTACGAGCAGTACTTC. It is translated as CASSFTVTYEQYF.

The chain carries TRBV5-1 and TRBJ1-1, with TRBD1 matching over 7 bases. Germline values: CDR1 SGHRS, CDR2 YFSETQ. V lost 0 bases and J lost 7; bases outside the gene matches: 3. The CDR3 totals 13 residues. Written as DNA, the CDR3 is TGCGCCAGCAGCTTGGAGGGGGCAAGTGAAGCTTTCTTT. Translation: CASSLEGASEAFF.